This passage covers 24 T cell receptor beta chains from one sample sequenced in a study of blood T cell repertoires in COVID-19. The data were produced by immunoSEQ multiplex PCR, yet TCRdb's version contains in-frame clones alone and is incomplete. Counted here are about 300,000 clones, approximately 86% occurring once; the ten biggest clones make up over 1%. Source material: peripheral blood. The receptors derive from a man between 65 and 80 years old with acute or convalescent COVID-19.

The chain has TRBV5-4 and TRBJ2-3; the match to TRBD2 covers 11 bases. CDR3 length: 14 amino acids. V shed 0 bases and J 9 bases; nucleotides not matched to a gene: 3. The germline gives CDR1 SGHNT, CDR2 YYREEE (reference sequence). CDR3 loop: CASSLGGTSGTQYF. CDR3 in DNA: TGTGCCAGCAGCTTGGGGGGGACTAGCGGAACGCAGTATTTT.

This clone was counted between two and nine times. The chain is built from TRBV7-2 and TRBJ2-5; possible D gene TRBD2, 5 bases. The germline V and J ends were trimmed by 5 bases and 8 bases, with 18 bases remaining between them. In germline, CDR1 is SGHTA, CDR2 FQGNSA. CDR3 length: 14 residues. The CDR3 DNA sequence: TGTGCCAGCAGCCTACTAGGCGGACTCGCTACCCAGTACTTC. The encoded protein is CASSLLGGLATQYF.

The genes are TRBV6-1 and TRBJ1-5; D is unresolved. Germline CDR1 MNHNS, CDR2 SASEGT. Trimming took off 2 bases at V and 5 bases at J, with 4 bases between the two ends. This CDR3 has 12 residues. This chain's CDR3 is CASSEYDQPQHF. CDR3 in DNA: TGTGCCAGCAGTGAATATGATCAGCCCCAGCATTTT.

The chain carries TRBV7-9 and TRBJ1-3; maybe TRBD1 (6 bases). CDR3 length: 13 residues. Trimming shortened V by 2 bases and J by 8 bases, and 10 bases separated the two germline ends. The germline V gene encodes CDR1 SEHNR and CDR2 FQNEAQ (reference sequence). CDR3 nucleotide sequence: TGTGCCAGCAGCTTACCAGGGGCGGACACCATATATTTT. Translating it yields CASSLPGADTIYF. Full variable domain (missing parts from reference TRBV7-9 and TRBJ1-3): DTGVSQNPRHKITKRGQNVTFRCDPISEHNRLYWYRQTLGQGPEFLTYFQNEAQLEKSRLLSDRFSAERPKGSFSTLEIQRTEQGDSAMYLCASSLPGADTIYFGEGSWLTVV.

This chain connects TRBV4-2 to TRBJ2-3, with 8 nucleotides matching TRBD2. J was trimmed by 1 base and V by 0 bases; bases with no gene match: 3. Germline-derived CDR1 and CDR2 are LGHNA and YNFKEQ. The CDR3 extends over 16 amino acids. The CDR3 sequence is CASSQDLSGGTDTQYF. The CDR3, as DNA: TGTGCCAGCAGCCAAGATCTTAGCGGGGGCACAGATACGCAGTATTTT.

This chain uses TRBV5-1 with TRBJ1-1; D gene ambiguous. Trimming removed 4 bases from V and 1 base from J, with 11 bases in between. Per the germline V gene, CDR1 is SGHRS and CDR2 is YFSETQ. The CDR3 runs to 14 residues. CDR3 loop: CASSTNSGNTEAFF. For the CDR3, the DNA is TGCGCCAGCAGCACAAACTCAGGGAACACTGAAGCTTTCTTT.

This clone has just one count. This chain uses TRBV18 with TRBJ2-7; 8 bases line up with TRBD1. CDR1 and CDR2 (germline): KGHSH, LQKENI. This CDR3 is 16 amino acids long. Trimming cost V 3 bases and J 1 base; bases outside gene matches: 8. This CDR3 is CASSPVRGLNSYEQYF. As DNA, the CDR3 is TGTGCCAGCTCACCTGTCAGGGGGCTAAATTCCTACGAGCAGTACTTC.

This clone was recorded at least ten times. The genes are TRBV6-2 or TRBV6-3 and TRBJ1-6; D unresolved. This CDR3 is built from 14 residues. Germline lookup yields CDR1 MNHEY and CDR2 SVGEGT. V lost 6 bases and J lost 6, with 12 bases in between. In DNA, the CDR3 is TGTGCCAGCAGCCCCGGTTCGGGTAATTCACCCCTCCACTTT. The encoded protein is CASSPGSGNSPLHF.

V is TRBV10-2 and J is TRBJ2-5, with TRBD2 matching over 7 bases. The CDR3 is made up of 15 amino acids. CDR1 and CDR2 from the germline V gene are WSHSY and SAAADI. Trimming removed 4 bases from V and 5 bases from J; junction bases left unmatched: 10. The CDR3 DNA is TGCGCCAGCAGTGCACGGCGGGAGACCCTGGAGACCCAGTACTTC. Amino acids: CASSARRETLETQYF.

This chain uses TRBV2 with TRBJ1-4; D is uncertain. CDR3 length: 14 residues. Trimming pared 2 bases from V and 6 bases from J, leaving 10 bases between. Germline assignment: CDR1 SNHLY and CDR2 FYNNEI. DNA of the CDR3: TGTGCCAGCAGTGAATCAGGAGGAGATGAAAAACTGTTTTTT. It codes for CASSESGGDEKLFF. Using reference TRBV2 and TRBJ1-4 for the parts outside the CDR3, the full variable domain is EPEVTQTPSHQVTQMGQEVILRCVPISNHLYFYWYRQILGQKVEFLVSFYNNEISEKSEIFDDQFSVERPDGSNFTLKIRSTKLEDSAMYFCASSESGGDEKLFFGSGTQLSVL.

Comment on this clone: The same CDR3 also results from other DNA sequences found in this sample. V gene TRBV28 combines with J gene TRBJ1-5; D perhaps matches TRBD1 (6 bases). CDR1 and CDR2 (germline): MDHEN, SYDVKM. Trimming took off 5 bases at V and 5 bases at J, with 10 bases between the two ends. The CDR3 is made up of 13 amino acids. In DNA form, the CDR3 reads TGTGCCAGCAGTCCAGGGGCCGATCAGCCCCAGCATTTT. Translating it yields CASSPGADQPQHF. Full variable domain (remainder filled in from reference TRBV28 and TRBJ1-5): DVKVTQSSRYLVKRTGEKVFLECVQDMDHENMFWYRQDPGLGLRLIYFSYDVKMKEKGDIPEGYSVSREKKERFSLILESASTNQTSMYLCASSPGADQPQHFGDGTRLSIL.

The V and J genes are TRBV3-1 (or the pseudogene TRBV3-2) and TRBJ2-5; 8 bases are shared with TRBD1. CDR3 length equals 15 residues. Germline V gene sequence: CDR1 LGHDT, CDR2 YNNKEL (reference sequence). The V segment lost 4 bases and the J segment 5 bases; nucleotides outside the gene matches: 9. The CDR3 here is CASSLRTGSIETQYF. The CDR3 coding sequence is TGTGCCAGCAGCCTAAGGACAGGGAGTATCGAGACCCAGTACTTC.

This clone was counted once. This sequence joins TRBV7-2 and TRBJ1-4; D gene unclear. CDR3 length: 13 amino acids. V shed 1 base and J shed 8 bases, with 8 bases lying between them. CDR1 is SGHTA, CDR2 FQGNSA, per germline. CDR3 in DNA: TGTGCCAGCAGCTTAGGGTCAGGAGAAAAACTGTTTTTT. Translating it yields CASSLGSGEKLFF.

The genes are TRBV2 and TRBJ1-5, with D possibly being TRBD1 (6 bases). Per germline, CDR1 SNHLY and CDR2 FYNNEI. Between the trimmed V and J ends, which lost 8 bases and 5 bases, there was a span of 16 bases. The CDR3 covers 14 residues. Written as DNA, the CDR3 is TGTGCCAGCGGGGGCATTGGGGTCTATCAGCCCCAGCATTTT. This encodes CASGGIGVYQPQHF.

The V and J genes are TRBV4-1 and TRBJ1-5, with a tentative D call TRBD1 (6 bases). Germline V gene lookup returns CDR1 MGHRA and CDR2 YSYEKL. Trimming shortened V by 4 bases and J by 3 bases, and 13 bases separated the two germline ends. The CDR3 runs 15 residues. In nucleotides, the CDR3 is TGCGCCAGCAGCCGCGAAACAGGGATCAATCAGCCCCAGCATTTT. The encoded protein is CASSRETGINQPQHF.

The CDR3, as DNA: TGTGCCAGCAGCCGATGGACAGGGACCCCTGAAGCTTTCTTT. This codes for CASSRWTGTPEAFF. The chain links TRBV5-6 to TRBJ1-1, with 8 bases fitting TRBD1. Germline CDR1 and CDR2: SGHDT and YYEEEE. The CDR3 extends over 14 amino acids. Trimming took 4 bases from V and 6 from J; bases not matched to a gene: 8.

The gene calls are TRBV4-1 and TRBJ1-2, with D perhaps TRBD1 (6 bases). The CDR3 extends over 14 amino acids. Germline CDR1 and CDR2: MGHRA and YSYEKL. V gave up 3 bases and J gave up 7 bases, with 15 bases separating them. CDR3 residues: CASSQDGTGIGYTF. Here the CDR3 DNA reads TGCGCCAGCAGCCAGGATGGAACAGGGATTGGCTACACCTTC.

The chain recombines TRBV20-1 with TRBJ2-7, with 10 positions matching TRBD2. The V segment lost 3 bases and the J segment 0 bases; nucleotides outside the gene matches: 8. CDR1 and CDR2 (germline): DFQATT, SNEGSKA (reference sequence). This CDR3 comprises 16 residues. CDR3 residues: CSASPQLAGSSYEQYF. Written as DNA, the CDR3 is TGCAGTGCTAGTCCGCAACTAGCGGGGAGCTCCTACGAGCAGTACTTC.

The chain couples TRBV6-5 to TRBJ2-3, with 7 bases that match TRBD2. Losses at the gene ends were 3 bases for V and 0 bases for J; bases not matched to a gene: 6. CDR3 length: 16 amino acids. Germline V lookup: CDR1 MNHEY, CDR2 SVGAGI. In DNA form, the CDR3 reads TGTGCCAGCAGTTATACAGCGGGGCCCAGCACAGATACGCAGTATTTT. It codes for CASSYTAGPSTDTQYF.

This chain connects TRBV6-1 to TRBJ1-6; D is uncertain. In germline, CDR1 is MNHNS, CDR2 SASEGT. V lost 2 bases and J 7 bases, leaving 15 bases between the germline ends. The CDR3 is made up of 16 amino acids. CDR3 in DNA: TGTGCCAGCAGTGAAATAGCGGGCTATGGGAATTCACCCCTCCACTTT. Its protein is CASSEIAGYGNSPLHF.

The chain is built from TRBV3-1 (or the pseudogene TRBV3-2) and TRBJ2-2; 12 bases match TRBD2. Germline V gene lookup returns CDR1 LGHDT and CDR2 YNNKEL (reference sequence). The CDR3 runs to 16 residues. Unmatched junction bases numbered 5, after V lost 4 bases and J lost 5 bases. This CDR3 is CASSLGLAGNTGELFF. DNA of the CDR3: TGTGCCAGCAGCCTTGGACTAGCGGGAAATACCGGGGAGCTGTTTTTT.

The chain recombines TRBV10-3 with TRBJ2-5; TRBD2 agrees at 8 bases. The CDR3 length is 13 residues. Trimming cost V 6 bases and J 5 bases; bases outside gene matches: 5. The germline gives CDR1 ENHRY, CDR2 SYGVKD. The CDR3 loop is CAISQGLGETQYF. The CDR3 coding sequence is TGTGCCATCAGCCAGGGACTAGGGGAGACCCAGTACTTC.

V and J are TRBV4-3 and TRBJ2-2; D possibly corresponds to TRBD2 (6 bases). The germline V gene has CDR1 LGHNA and CDR2 YSLEER. CDR3 size: 16 residues. Trimming left V 0 bases short and J 7 bases short, with 15 bases between. The CDR3 region is CASSQDPVGGNGELFF. The CDR3 bases are TGCGCCAGCAGCCAAGATCCTGTGGGCGGGAACGGGGAGCTGTTTTTT.

The chain has TRBV2 and TRBJ1-6; tentative D call: TRBD1 (6 bases). V dropped 2 bases and J dropped 4 bases, with 9 bases sitting between them. There are 15 residues in the CDR3. Looked up from germline, CDR1 is SNHLY and CDR2 is FYNNEI. For the CDR3, the DNA is TGTGCCAGCAGTGAAAACGGACAGTATAATTCACCCCTCCACTTT. The encoded protein is CASSENGQYNSPLHF.